This T cell receptor (beta chain) was profiled in a study of blood T cell repertoires in COVID-19. TCRdb keeps only in-frame clones here, not all; method: immunoSEQ multiplex PCR. The profile shows hundreds of thousands of clones, about 88% of them singletons. What was sequenced was PBMCs or T cells enriched from blood (not recorded which). The clonotype was recovered from a middle-aged woman who had recovered from COVID-19.

CDR3 loop: CASSETSWTYEQYF. Written as DNA, the CDR3 is TGCGCCAGCAGTGAGACTAGCTGGACCTACGAGCAGTACTTC. The rearrangement uses TRBV10-2 and TRBJ2-7; TRBD2 might be the D (6 bases). There are 14 residues in the CDR3. Germline V gene data show CDR1 as WSHSY and CDR2 as SAAADI. Trimming took 2 bases from V and 2 from J, leaving 10 bases between them.